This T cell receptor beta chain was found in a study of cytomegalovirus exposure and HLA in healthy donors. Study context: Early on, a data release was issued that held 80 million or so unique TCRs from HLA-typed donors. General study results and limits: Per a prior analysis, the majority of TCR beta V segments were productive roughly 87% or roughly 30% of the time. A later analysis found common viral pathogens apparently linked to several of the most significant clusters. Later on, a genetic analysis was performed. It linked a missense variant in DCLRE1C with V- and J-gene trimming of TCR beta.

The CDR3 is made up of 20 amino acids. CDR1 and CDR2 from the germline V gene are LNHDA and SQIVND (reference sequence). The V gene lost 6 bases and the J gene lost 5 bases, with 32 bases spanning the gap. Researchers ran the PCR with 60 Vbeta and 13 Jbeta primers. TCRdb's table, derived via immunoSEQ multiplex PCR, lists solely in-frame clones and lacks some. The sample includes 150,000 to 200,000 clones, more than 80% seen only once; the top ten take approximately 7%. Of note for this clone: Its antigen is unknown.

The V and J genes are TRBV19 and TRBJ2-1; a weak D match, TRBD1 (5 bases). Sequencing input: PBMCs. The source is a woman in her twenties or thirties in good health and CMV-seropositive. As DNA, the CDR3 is TGTGCCAGTAGCAGGATATTGGGGCCGACAGATTTCTACCCTGACAATGAGCAGTTCTTC. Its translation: CASSRILGPTDFYPDNEQFF.